Listed here are 21 T cell receptor beta chains from one sample, sequenced in a study of blood T cell repertoires in COVID-19. Clones were read by immunoSEQ multiplex PCR, and TCRdb kept only the in-frame ones, dropping some. There are approximately 130,000 clones in the sample; 65% to 85% occur only once, and around 5.6% lies in the top ten. Sequencing used peripheral blood. The receptors were sampled from a man at least 80 years old with active or convalescent COVID-19.

The chain carries TRBV9 and TRBJ2-5; possibly TRBD2 for D (5 bases). Between the trimmed V and J ends, which lost 2 bases and 7 bases, there was a span of 15 bases. This CDR3 is 14 amino acids long. Looked up from germline, CDR1 is SGDLS and CDR2 is YYNGEE. CDR3 amino acids: CASSVSGVPGTQYF. For the CDR3, the DNA is TGTGCCAGCAGCGTTTCCGGGGTTCCGGGGACCCAGTACTTC. The whole variable domain, filled in from reference TRBV9 and TRBJ2-5, reads DSGVTQTPKHLITATGQRVTLRCSPRSGDLSVYWYQQSLDQGLQFLIQYYNGEERAKGNILERFSAQQFPDLHSELNLSSLELGDSALYFCASSVSGVPGTQYFGPGTRLLVL.

A few counts support this clone. The chain has TRBV5-5 and TRBJ2-7; 13 positions agree with TRBD2. V shed 3 bases and J 2 bases; nucleotides not matched to a gene: 8. From germline, CDR1 is SGHKS and CDR2 YYEKEE (reference sequence). The CDR3 length is 17 residues. As DNA, the CDR3 is TGTGCCAGCAGCTCAGGCGGACTAGCGGGGGTTACCTACGAGCAGTACTTC. Translating gives CASSSGGLAGVTYEQYF.

The J gene is TRBJ2-1, the V gene TRBV29-1; 10 nucleotides align to TRBD1. The J segment lost 4 bases and the V segment lost 5 bases, leaving 5 bases of the junction unmatched. Germline lookup yields CDR1 SQVTM and CDR2 ANQGSEA. The CDR3 runs 14 residues. The CDR3, as DNA: TGCAGCGTTCAAACGGACAGGGGGTACAATGAGCAGTTCTTC. It is translated as CSVQTDRGYNEQFF.

The J gene is TRBJ2-1, the V gene TRBV28; TRBD2 matches 8 bases. This CDR3 contains 15 residues. The trim removed 5 bases at V and 6 bases at J, leaving 9 bases unmatched. Germline V gene data show CDR1 as MDHEN and CDR2 as SYDVKM. The CDR3 nucleotides are TGTGCCAGCAGTGGGAGCGGGGGCCCAACCAATGAGCAGTTCTTC. Translation: CASSGSGGPTNEQFF.

The chain joins TRBV10-3 to TRBJ2-3, with 7 bases identical to TRBD2. Germline CDR1 and CDR2: ENHRY and SYGVKD. V lost 4 bases to trimming and J lost 1 base; unmatched junction nucleotides: 8. This CDR3 is 16 amino acids long. CDR3 protein: CAISALSAGGTDTQYF. The CDR3 coding sequence is TGTGCCATCAGTGCGCTGTCGGCGGGAGGCACAGATACGCAGTATTTT.

The CDR3 loop is CASSLMTGGDYGYTF. The CDR3 region has the DNA TGTGCCAGCAGTTTAATGACAGGGGGGGATTATGGCTACACCTTC. The chain couples TRBV28 to TRBJ1-2, with TRBD1 identical over 9 bases. J lost 5 bases, V lost 2 bases, and 6 bases had no gene match. Germline lookup yields CDR1 MDHEN and CDR2 SYDVKM. This CDR3 comprises 15 residues.

This clone was counted only a few times. This chain connects TRBV6-1 to TRBJ1-6; D remains ambiguous. CDR3 size: 16 residues. The germline CDR1 and CDR2 sequences are MNHNS and SASEGT. V lost 0 bases to trimming and J lost 5 bases, with 11 bases between them. DNA of the CDR3: TGTGCCAGCAGTGAAGCGCAAAACAGAGATAATTCACCCCTCCACTTT. Residues: CASSEAQNRDNSPLHF.

The chain couples TRBV6-5 to TRBJ1-2, with 9 bases aligning to TRBD1. The length of the CDR3 is 15 residues. Germline loops: CDR1 MNHEY, CDR2 SVGAGI. The J segment lost 0 bases and the V segment lost 7 bases, leaving 6 bases of the junction unmatched. The CDR3 DNA is TGTGCCAGCACCCGACAGGGGGGTGCTAACTATGGCTACACCTTC. It translates to CASTRQGGANYGYTF.

This chain connects TRBV4-3 to TRBJ1-2; the D is unclear. The CDR3 runs 17 residues. CDR1 LGHNA and CDR2 YSLEER come from the germline V gene. With 0 bases removed from V and 0 bases from J, the gap between germline ends came to 14 bases. The CDR3 DNA reads TGCGCCAGCAGCCAAGAAGTTTTACGACAAACTAACTATGGCTACACCTTC. This gives the protein CASSQEVLRQTNYGYTF.

The chain employs TRBV24-1 and TRBJ2-1; 12 nucleotides line up with TRBD2. The CDR3 totals 16 residues. Germline CDR1 reads KGHDR; CDR2 reads SFDVKD. V trimming: 9 bases; J trimming: 8 bases; junction bases outside the gene matches: 13. DNA of the CDR3: TGTGCCACCGGTTCTAGCGGGGGGGCTGGTAGGGATGAGCAGTTCTTC. Protein product: CATGSSGGAGRDEQFF.

This rearrangement joins TRBV2 to TRBJ2-2; 8 positions match TRBD1. After removal of 6 bases from V and 2 bases from J, the junction contained 5 bases not matched to a gene. Germline V gene sequence: CDR1 SNHLY, CDR2 FYNNEI. The CDR3 spans 15 residues. The CDR3 sequence: CASSTGTGNTGELFF. CDR3 in DNA: TGTGCCAGCAGCACCGGGACAGGAAACACCGGGGAGCTGTTTTTT.

The chain has TRBV2 and TRBJ1-5; a possible D gene is TRBD1 (5 bases). With 8 bases removed from V and 1 base from J, the gap between germline ends came to 15 bases. The CDR3 runs 15 residues. The germline CDR1 and CDR2 sequences are SNHLY and FYNNEI. The CDR3 spells CASRGSGRSNQPQHF. The CDR3 coding sequence is TGTGCCAGCCGAGGGTCAGGGAGGAGCAATCAGCCCCAGCATTTT.

The rearrangement joins TRBV5-1 to TRBJ2-6; D unresolved. The CDR3 runs 15 residues. CDR1 is SGHRS, CDR2 YFSETQ, per germline. Trimming stripped 0 bases from V and 2 bases from J, with 6 bases between. The CDR3, as DNA: TGCGCCAGCAGCTTGGGACAACCTGGGGCCAACGTCCTGACTTTC. It specifies CASSLGQPGANVLTF. Complete variable domain (other parts from reference TRBV5-1 and TRBJ2-6): KAGVTQTPRYLIKTRGQQVTLSCSPISGHRSVSWYQQTPGQGLQFLFEYFSETQRNKGNFPGRFSGRQFSNSRSEMNVSTLELGDSALYLCASSLGQPGANVLTFGAGSRLTVL.

The chain has TRBV21-1 and TRBJ1-5; the table's D call TRBD1 went unverified against the DNA. TRBV21-1 is an annotated pseudogene. The CDR3 spans 21 residues. The CDR3 is CASSKEGSGAGGELGNQPQHF. As DNA, the CDR3 is TGTGCCAGCAGCAAAGAGGGGTCCGGGGCAGGGGGCGAGTTGGGCAATCAGCCCCAGCATTTT.

V and J are TRBV6-2 or TRBV6-3 and TRBJ1-2, with 9 bases fitting TRBD1. This CDR3 is built from 15 residues. Trimming took 0 bases from V and 8 from J; bases not matched to a gene: 7. Germline lookup yields CDR1 MNHEY and CDR2 SVGEGT. This CDR3 is CASSYSGTGRSGYTF. For the CDR3, the DNA is TGTGCCAGCAGTTACTCAGGGACAGGGCGGTCCGGCTACACCTTC.

This chain joins TRBV7-9 and TRBJ2-1, with 9 bases aligning to TRBD2. Trimming cost V 4 bases and J 9 bases; bases outside gene matches: 10. Per the germline V gene, CDR1 is SEHNR and CDR2 is FQNEAQ (reference sequence). CDR3 length: 15 amino acids. Here the CDR3 DNA reads TGTGCCAGCAGCTACCTTGCGGGGGGGCATTTTGAGCAGTTCTTC. It translates to CASSYLAGGHFEQFF.

J is TRBJ2-2 and V is TRBV7-2, with D possibly matching TRBD1 (6 bases). Trimming took off 4 bases at V and 1 base at J, with 13 bases between the two ends. Germline values: CDR1 SGHTA, CDR2 FQGNSA. The CDR3 loop spans 16 amino acids. CDR3 sequence reads: CASSSRGKVNTGELFF. DNA for the CDR3: TGTGCCAGCAGCTCTAGGGGGAAAGTGAACACCGGGGAGCTGTTTTTT.

A single count supports this clone. The chain uses TRBV3-1 (or the pseudogene TRBV3-2) and TRBJ2-7, with 8 positions matching TRBD1. Looked up from germline, CDR1 is LGHDT and CDR2 is YNNKEL (reference sequence). The ends lost 3 bases at V and 6 bases at J; junction bases unmatched: 10. The CDR3 covers 15 residues. DNA of the CDR3: TGTGCCAGCAGCCACGACCCGGGGGACAGGACCGAGCAGTACTTC. Its protein product is CASSHDPGDRTEQYF.

J is TRBJ2-7 and V is TRBV15; the match to TRBD2 covers 10 bases. Germline V gene data show CDR1 as LNHNV and CDR2 as YYDKDF (reference sequence). The CDR3 totals 17 residues. Trimming at V came to 1 base and at J to 1 base, leaving 7 bases not matched to a gene. CDR3 DNA: TGTGCCACCAGCAGAGGCGCTAGCGGGGGTACGTCCTACGAGCAGTACTTC. It encodes CATSRGASGGTSYEQYF.

The genes are TRBV9 and TRBJ1-4; 7 bases align to TRBD1. From germline, CDR1 is SGDLS and CDR2 YYNGEE. With V trimmed by 3 bases and J by 7 bases, 6 bases remained unmatched. The CDR3 totals 14 residues. For the CDR3, the DNA is TGTGCCAGCAGCGAGGGGGCTCGAAGTGAAAAACTGTTTTTT. Residues: CASSEGARSEKLFF.

This clone appeared a single time. The genes are TRBV5-6 and TRBJ1-2; the D gene is possibly TRBD1 (6 bases). The CDR3 spans 12 residues. From germline, CDR1 is SGHDT and CDR2 YYEEEE. V was shortened by 4 bases and J by 4 bases, with 8 bases between the two germline ends. The CDR3 DNA sequence: TGTGCCAGCAGCCTAGGGGGCTATGGCTACACCTTC. Residues: CASSLGGYGYTF. The whole variable domain, remainder taken from reference TRBV5-6 and TRBJ1-2, is DAGVTQSPTHLIKTRGQQVTLRCSPKSGHDTVSWYQQALGQGPQFIFQYYEEEERQRGNFPDRFSGHQFPNYSSELNVNALLLGDSALYLCASSLGGYGYTFGSGTRLTVV.